The rows below give T cell receptor beta chains drawn from one sample of a study of memory B cells and T cells in multiple sclerosis. Their antigens remain unidentified. Assay used: immunoSEQ multiplex PCR; TCRdb lists only in-frame clones, some missing. The table lists 35,000 to 55,000 clones, over 70% of them singletons, with 0.9% to 1.3% in the top ten. Specimen: PBMCs from blood kept in culture. The receptors originated from a human donor with multiple sclerosis. Each CDR3 is given with its conserved first and last residue. Fields, in order: J gene, V gene, D gene, CDR3 protein. D genes are given only for firm matches.

j_gene: TRBJ1-1
v_gene: TRBV14
d_gene: TRBD1
CDR3aa: CASSQVWDRGTEAFF

j_gene: TRBJ1-6
v_gene: TRBV19
d_gene: TRBD1
CDR3aa: CASRGTGGFSPLHF

j_gene: TRBJ2-5
v_gene: TRBV7-9
d_gene: NA
CDR3aa: CASSPLGAQYF

j_gene: TRBJ1-4
v_gene: TRBV18
d_gene: TRBD1
CDR3aa: CASSPQGALNEKLFF

j_gene: TRBJ1-5
v_gene: TRBV28
d_gene: NA
CDR3aa: CASGYSNQPQHF

j_gene: TRBJ1-3
v_gene: TRBV10-3
d_gene: NA
CDR3aa: CAISTNSGNTIYF

j_gene: TRBJ1-5
v_gene: TRBV5-1
d_gene: NA
CDR3aa: CASSLGTPPKEPQHF

j_gene: TRBJ2-7
v_gene: TRBV5-1
d_gene: TRBD1
CDR3aa: CASADRVEYEQYF

j_gene: TRBJ2-3
v_gene: TRBV11-2
d_gene: NA
CDR3aa: CASSPIDSTDTQYF

j_gene: TRBJ1-3
v_gene: TRBV7-7
d_gene: TRBD1
CDR3aa: CASSPGTGSGNTIYF

j_gene: TRBJ2-3
v_gene: TRBV5-4
d_gene: NA
CDR3aa: CASRGGPPADTQYF

j_gene: TRBJ1-4
v_gene: TRBV5-5
d_gene: NA
CDR3aa: CASSLGVQLATNEKLFF

j_gene: TRBJ2-7
v_gene: TRBV2
d_gene: TRBD1
CDR3aa: CASRGQDLDEQYF

j_gene: TRBJ2-5
v_gene: TRBV5-5
d_gene: NA
CDR3aa: CASSSMPWETQYF

j_gene: NA
v_gene: TRBV2
d_gene: NA
CDR3aa: CASSEGRGIEQYF

j_gene: TRBJ2-7
v_gene: TRBV12-1
d_gene: NA
CDR3aa: CASSSGRTYEQYF

j_gene: TRBJ2-7
v_gene: TRBV11-2
d_gene: TRBD2
CDR3aa: CASSLFSGSRREALEQYF

j_gene: TRBJ1-2
v_gene: TRBV28
d_gene: NA
CDR3aa: CASRSPRRAPGYTF

j_gene: NA
v_gene: TRBV7-2
d_gene: TRBD2
CDR3aa: CASSFSGGRTYEQYF

j_gene: TRBJ2-5
v_gene: TRBV6-5
d_gene: TRBD1
CDR3aa: CASSSRDSAEETQYF

j_gene: TRBJ1-5
v_gene: TRBV7-2
d_gene: NA
CDR3aa: CASSPELTGAEQPQHF

j_gene: TRBJ2-2
v_gene: TRBV7-2
d_gene: NA
CDR3aa: CASDDVGPTNTGELFF

j_gene: TRBJ1-1
v_gene: TRBV5-6
d_gene: NA
CDR3aa: CASSLGQTYRATEAFF

j_gene: TRBJ2-7
v_gene: TRBV4-1
d_gene: NA
CDR3aa: CASSQGGSLREQYF

j_gene: TRBJ2-2
v_gene: TRBV2
d_gene: TRBD2
CDR3aa: CASSGIAGVNTGELFF

j_gene: TRBJ2-7
v_gene: TRBV19
d_gene: NA
CDR3aa: CASSPIAAAGYEQYF

j_gene: TRBJ1-6
v_gene: TRBV6-1
d_gene: NA
CDR3aa: CASSHSGVDSPLHF

j_gene: TRBJ2-2
v_gene: TRBV7-9
d_gene: NA
CDR3aa: CASSLIETGELFF

j_gene: TRBJ2-7
v_gene: TRBV6-6
d_gene: NA
CDR3aa: CASSYSKVRSDDEQYF

j_gene: TRBJ2-5
v_gene: TRBV5-1
d_gene: NA
CDR3aa: CASSWSEPQETQYF

j_gene: TRBJ2-2
v_gene: TRBV29-1
d_gene: TRBD2
CDR3aa: CSARLAGGIASTGELFF

j_gene: TRBJ2-1
v_gene: TRBV6-1
d_gene: TRBD1
CDR3aa: CASRETGSNEQFF

j_gene: TRBJ2-7
v_gene: TRBV28
d_gene: TRBD1
CDR3aa: CASSSPGTGGEQYF

j_gene: TRBJ1-3
v_gene: TRBV15
d_gene: NA
CDR3aa: CATSLKRGASGNTIYF

j_gene: TRBJ2-3
v_gene: TRBV5-1
d_gene: TRBD2
CDR3aa: CASSPGGGSTDTQYF

j_gene: TRBJ2-5
v_gene: TRBV5-1
d_gene: TRBD1
CDR3aa: CASSRDREGETQYF

j_gene: TRBJ1-4
v_gene: TRBV4-1
d_gene: NA
CDR3aa: CASSQDGTKEKLFF

j_gene: TRBJ2-1
v_gene: TRBV5-4
d_gene: TRBD2
CDR3aa: CASSPWTSANNEQFF

j_gene: TRBJ1-4
v_gene: TRBV9
d_gene: NA
CDR3aa: CASSRMGGADEKLFF

j_gene: TRBJ1-2
v_gene: TRBV28
d_gene: NA
CDR3aa: CASSLTAAYGYTF

j_gene: TRBJ2-7
v_gene: TRBV5-1
d_gene: NA
CDR3aa: CASSLGPQDTSYEQYF

j_gene: TRBJ2-1
v_gene: TRBV18
d_gene: TRBD1
CDR3aa: CASSPGTVNEQFF

j_gene: TRBJ1-2
v_gene: TRBV15
d_gene: TRBD1
CDR3aa: CATSRDPTGVGGYTF

j_gene: TRBJ2-1
v_gene: TRBV7-9
d_gene: NA
CDR3aa: CASSSIDSSSYNEQFF

j_gene: TRBJ2-1
v_gene: TRBV2
d_gene: NA
CDR3aa: CASSADSSYNEQFF

j_gene: TRBJ1-6
v_gene: TRBV6-5
d_gene: NA
CDR3aa: CASSLGARSSPLHF

j_gene: TRBJ2-6
v_gene: TRBV9
d_gene: NA
CDR3aa: CASSVAMAGANVLTF

j_gene: TRBJ1-4
v_gene: TRBV7-9
d_gene: TRBD1
CDR3aa: CASSSDRGSEKLFF

j_gene: TRBJ2-5
v_gene: TRBV5-6
d_gene: NA
CDR3aa: CASSLDPGAETQYF

j_gene: TRBJ1-6
v_gene: TRBV7-3
d_gene: NA
CDR3aa: CASSLFGGGSYNSPLHF